The clone carrying this T cell receptor beta chain was detected only a few times. Antigen specificity is unknown. This sample is part of a study of CD8+ T cells in alopecia areata. The V end was cut by 3 bases, the J end by 4 bases, with 11 bases between. CDR1 is SNHLY, CDR2 FYNNEI, per germline. This CDR3 spans 14 amino acids. Isolated RNA was reverse transcribed into cDNA used as the sequencing template. Method: immunoSEQ multiplex PCR; TCRdb's copy keeps in-frame clones and lacks some. The table has some 25,000 clones, roughly half seen once. Study-level points and caveats: Clonality in lesional scalp, especially alopecia totalis/universalis, exceeded that of normal scalp. Sequencing of scalp tissue also captures the resident alphabeta T cells of normal skin.

Obtained from alopecia areata patients were lesional scalp punch biopsies along with peripheral blood. This receptor was identified in a human donor with alopecia areata. The sample consisted of NKG2D-high CD8+ T cells sorted from blood. J is TRBJ2-3 and V is TRBV2; D is perhaps TRBD1 (5 bases). In DNA, the CDR3 is TGTGCCAGCAGTGATCCAGGGTTTTCAGATACGCAGTATTTT. It codes for CASSDPGFSDTQYF.